Listed here are 15 T cell receptor beta chains from one sample, sequenced in a study of HIV-infected patients and healthy controls. Roughly three months, about 14 weeks, into antiretroviral therapy, follow-up blood was collected. No cell fractionation was done, so the repertoire covers all unsorted peripheral blood T cells. Reverse transcription used 450 to 500 ng RNA and constant-region primers for alpha and beta. Alpha and beta chain libraries were made separately by chain-specific third strand synthesis with multiplexing indices. TCRdb reprocessed the 5' RACE reads via MiXCR and lists one record per CDR3 protein. The sample contains several thousand distinct CDR3 sequences, 20% to 25% of which appear only once. The sample in question was blood, obtained during antiretroviral therapy. The origin of the receptors is an adult with HIV infection.

The sample holds many counts of this clonotype. With a much larger clone just one base away, this may be a read error. The chain combines TRBV7-2 with TRBJ1-5, with 9 bases fitting TRBD1. The CDR3 covers 20 residues. V gave up 2 bases and J gave up 0 bases; unmatched junction bases: 14. CDR1 is SGHTA, CDR2 FQGNSA, per germline. CDR3 loop: CASSLICPSWTGASNQPQHF. The CDR3 bases are TGTGCCAGCAGCTTAATTTGTCCTTCGTGGACAGGGGCTAGCAATCAGCCCCAGCATTTT. Combining the CDR3 with reference TRBV7-2 and TRBJ1-5 gives the whole variable domain GAGVSQSPSNKVTEKGKDVELRCDPISGHTALYWYRQSLGQGLEFLIYFQGNSAPDKSGLPSDRFSAERTGGSVSTLTIQRTQQEDSAVYLCASSLICPSWTGASNQPQHFGDGTRLSIL.

By proportion, this clonotype is medium-sized. The chain joins TRBV27 to TRBJ2-2; the D gene is possibly TRBD1 (6 bases). The germline gives CDR1 MNHEY, CDR2 SMNVEV (reference sequence). The CDR3 extends over 18 amino acids. V was shortened by 4 bases and J by 2 bases, with 20 bases between the two germline ends. CDR3 sequence: CASSSLNRARPNTGELFF. CDR3 sequence (DNA): TGTGCCAGCAGTTCCCTCAACAGGGCCCGTCCTAACACCGGGGAGCTGTTTTTT.

In this sample, this clonotype is medium-sized (0.01 to 0.1%). This chain joins TRBV29-1 and TRBJ2-1, with TRBD1 identical over 7 bases. The germline gives CDR1 SQVTM, CDR2 ANQGSEA. The CDR3 runs 13 residues. V shed 2 bases and J 3 bases; nucleotides not matched to a gene: 1. The DNA for the CDR3 is TGCAGCGTTGAAAACAGGGGCTACAATGAGCAGTTCTTC. Protein: CSVENRGYNEQFF.

In the case of this clonotype: The junction differs from germline at one of its ends, possibly a read error. V gene TRBV25-1 combines with J gene TRBJ1-6, with D uncertain. Germline CDR1 and CDR2: MGHDK and SYGVNS. This CDR3 contains 14 residues. The chain's CDR3 is CASSEPNKNSPLNF. The DNA for the CDR3 is TGTGCCAGCAGTGAGCCCAACAAAAATTCACCCCTCAACTTT.

In this sample, this clonotype is medium-sized. The chain joins TRBV6-6 to TRBJ2-2; TRBD1 matches at 7 bases. This CDR3 spans 16 amino acids. Germline-derived CDR1 and CDR2 are MNHNY and SVGAGI (reference sequence). V trimming: 6 bases; J trimming: 0 bases; junction bases outside the gene matches: 7. CDR3 protein: CASRGDSGSNTGELFF. CDR3 nucleotides: TGTGCCAGCAGAGGGGACAGTGGATCGAACACCGGGGAGCTGTTTTTT.

This clonotype has a count of ten or more. V gene TRBV19 combines with J gene TRBJ1-1; D not certain. Trimming removed 6 bases from V and 1 base from J, with 6 bases in between. The germline CDR1 and CDR2 sequences are LNHDA and SQIVND (reference sequence). The CDR3 contains 12 residues. The CDR3 nucleotides read TGTGCCAGTAGCGGCCCGAACACTGAAGCTTTCTTT. Residues: CASSGPNTEAFF.

By share, this clonotype counts as medium-sized (0.01 to 0.1%). The V gene is TRBV12-3 or TRBV12-4, the J gene TRBJ2-5; D gene unclear. CDR3 length: 14 amino acids. The germline V and J ends were trimmed by 5 bases and 2 bases, with 12 bases remaining between them. The CDR3 here is CASSPLGRQETQYF. As DNA, the CDR3 is TGTGCCAGCAGTCCCCTGGGCAGGCAAGAGACCCAGTACTTC.

In its sample, this clonotype was seen many times. The V gene is TRBV5-6, the J gene TRBJ1-1; D uncertain. Between the trimmed V and J ends, which lost 0 bases and 0 bases, there was a span of 12 bases. The CDR3 extends over 16 amino acids. Germline V gene sequence: CDR1 SGHDT, CDR2 YYEEEE. The CDR3 DNA reads as TGTGCCAGCAGCTTGGGACCATCTCTTTTGAACACTGAAGCTTTCTTT. Translation gives CASSLGPSLLNTEAFF.

By its share, this clonotype is medium-sized. The rearrangement joins TRBV10-3 to TRBJ1-5, with D perhaps matching TRBD1 (5 bases). CDR1 is ENHRY and CDR2 is SYGVKD in the germline V gene. The V end was cut by 1 base, the J end by 3 bases, with 7 bases between. The CDR3 sequence is 14 residues long. CDR3 sequence: CAISELGDNQPQHF. DNA of the CDR3: TGTGCCATCAGTGAGTTAGGGGACAATCAGCCCCAGCATTTT.

Judged by abundance, this clonotype is medium-sized. The chain uses TRBV9 and TRBJ2-5; TRBD2 is a possible D gene (5 bases). Germline V gives CDR1 SGDLS, CDR2 YYNGEE. V lost 2 bases and J 5 bases, leaving 10 bases between the germline ends. This CDR3 is 13 amino acids long. The CDR3 nucleotides read TGTGCCAGCAGCGTGGCGGGCCGGGAGACCCAGTACTTC. This gives the protein CASSVAGRETQYF.

This clonotype is deemed medium-sized (0.01 to 0.1%). The CDR3 here is CASSSDPGLPQGTQYF. CDR3 coding DNA: TGTGCCAGCAGCTCCGATCCGGGACTCCCACAGGGTACGCAGTATTTT. The V call is TRBV13, the J call TRBJ2-3; the D gene could be TRBD1 or TRBD2 (6 bases each). The length of the CDR3 is 16 residues. The V gene's germline CDR1 is PRHDT and CDR2 FYEKMQ (reference sequence). Deletions cut 4 bases from V and 8 bases from J, with 22 bases between.

The chain recombines TRBV2 with TRBJ2-2; D unresolved. This CDR3 spans 11 amino acids. Between the trimmed V and J ends, which lost 7 bases and 6 bases, there was a span of 6 bases. Per germline, CDR1 SNHLY and CDR2 FYNNEI. CDR3 in amino acids: CASNYAGELFF. CDR3 coding DNA: TGTGCCAGCAATTACGCCGGGGAGCTGTTTTTT. The full variable domain, rest sourced from reference TRBV2 and TRBJ2-2, is EPEVTQTPSHQVTQMGQEVILRCVPISNHLYFYWYRQILGQKVEFLVSFYNNEISEKSEIFDDQFSVERPDGSNFTLKIRSTKLEDSAMYFCASNYAGELFFGEGSRLTVL.

This clonotype was picked up many times. The chain joins TRBV6-5 to TRBJ1-1; maybe TRBD1 (6 bases). The ends were cut back, 4 bases at V and 2 bases at J, with 14 bases in the middle. The CDR3 has 15 amino acids. The germline gives CDR1 MNHEY, CDR2 SVGAGI. CDR3 sequence: CASSSGALGNTEAFF. CDR3 DNA: TGTGCCAGCAGTTCAGGGGCCTTGGGCAACACTGAAGCTTTCTTT.

In the case of this clonotype: Given a much more abundant clone one base away, this may be a read error. The CDR3 sequence: CASNLGQGRTHLHF. CDR3 nucleotides: TGTGCCAGTAACCTCGGACAGGGGAGGACACACCTCCACTTT. The chain uses TRBV19 and TRBJ1-6; 9 bases map to TRBD1. The CDR3 sequence is 14 residues long. The V segment lost 7 bases and the J segment 15 bases; nucleotides outside the gene matches: 13. Germline CDR1 and CDR2: LNHDA and SQIVND (reference sequence).

The sample holds a few counts of this clonotype. The chain uses TRBV12-3 or TRBV12-4 and TRBJ2-7; 8 nucleotides match TRBD1. Trimming at V came to 3 bases and at J to 2 bases, leaving 9 bases not matched to a gene. The CDR3 covers 16 residues. The CDR3 DNA reads TGTGCCAGCAGTTTGCGTGGCGGGACAGGCCCCTACGAGCAGTACTTC. Translating it yields CASSLRGGTGPYEQYF.